These 4 T cell receptor beta chains were sequenced from one sample in a study of T cell repertoires in cytomegalovirus infection. TCRdb reanalysed the reads using MiXCR and keeps one entry per CDR3 protein. The data show 300,000 or so distinct CDR3 sequences, about 9.1% seen once. The sample taken for sequencing was PBMCs. The origin of the receptors is a human donor in good health (CMV status not recorded). Some clones in this sample may be carry-over from other donors' samples.

This clonotype was found many times. V is TRBV20-1 and J is TRBJ2-5, with D possibly TRBD2 on 6 matching bases. Germline loops: CDR1 DFQATT, CDR2 SNEGSKA (reference sequence). V was cut by 0 bases and J by 4 bases, with 12 bases left in between. CDR3 length: 14 residues. The CDR3 DNA is TGCAGTGCTAGAGATTTACTAGCTCTAGAGACCCAGTACTTC. Amino acid sequence: CSARDLLALETQYF.

The chain is built from TRBV12-3 or TRBV12-4 and TRBJ1-1; D is unclear. The CDR3 covers 14 residues. Trimming removed 1 base from V and 2 bases from J, with 8 bases in between. The CDR3 nucleotides read TGTGCCAGCAGTTTAGTCCCAGGAAACACTGAAGCTTTCTTT. Residues: CASSLVPGNTEAFF.

This clonotype was detected many times. This chain links TRBV12-3 or TRBV12-4 with TRBJ1-2; 9 bases align to TRBD1. The CDR3 consists of 15 residues. The V segment lost 6 bases and the J segment 4 bases; nucleotides outside the gene matches: 9. The CDR3 protein is CASSEPGQGTYGYTF. As DNA, the CDR3 is TGTGCCAGCAGCGAGCCGGGACAGGGAACCTATGGCTACACCTTC.

In this sample, this clonotype turned up many times. The chain carries TRBV19 and TRBJ2-6, with 9 bases lining up with TRBD1. CDR3 length: 14 amino acids. With 6 bases clipped from V and 7 bases from J, the junction kept 4 bases outside the gene matches. Germline V lookup: CDR1 LNHDA, CDR2 SQIVND (reference sequence). The CDR3 here is CASSQGQGANVLTF. The DNA for the CDR3 is TGTGCCAGTAGCCAGGGACAGGGAGCCAACGTCCTGACTTTC.